The next 26 T cell receptor beta chains were all read from a single sample in a study of response to subunit inactivated influenza vaccine. TCRdb fed the RT-PCR reads into MiXCR, producing one record per CDR3 protein. The sample yields about half a million distinct CDR3 sequences, approximately 7.1% seen once. The sequenced sample was PBMCs from blood, obtained around 25 months after vaccination. The receptors here all came from a man aged 50 to 69 who received an inactivated influenza vaccine.

This clonotype was seen a handful of times. The rearrangement joins TRBV20-1 to TRBJ1-5; unclear D gene. This CDR3 is 14 amino acids long. CDR1 and CDR2 (germline): DFQATT, SNEGSKA (reference sequence). Between the trimmed V and J ends, which lost 1 base and 7 bases, there was a span of 14 bases. The DNA for the CDR3 is TGCAGTGCTAGAGTACGGGCATTTGGGCAGCCCCAGCATTTT. Amino acid sequence: CSARVRAFGQPQHF.

In its sample, this clonotype was seen many times. The chain joins TRBV5-5 to TRBJ2-7; D is unresolved. Germline CDR1 is SGHKS and CDR2 is YYEKEE (reference sequence). The V end was cut by 0 bases, the J end by 2 bases, with 9 bases between. The length of the CDR3 is 14 residues. The CDR3 bases are TGTGCCAGCAGCTTGGGCGGAACGACCTACGAGCAGTACTTC. Residues: CASSLGGTTYEQYF.

In its sample, this clonotype was seen many times. The chain carries TRBV12-3 or TRBV12-4 and TRBJ2-4; 7 bases fit TRBD1. Trimming took 1 base from V and 3 from J; bases not matched to a gene: 3. This CDR3 spans 15 amino acids. This CDR3 is CASSLGWDSKNIQYF. CDR3 coding DNA: TGTGCCAGCAGTTTAGGTTGGGACAGCAAAAACATTCAGTACTTC.

This clonotype was counted ten times or more. J is TRBJ1-1 and V is TRBV10-3; 7 bases align to TRBD1. This CDR3 region has 15 residues. Germline V CDR1 and CDR2: ENHRY, SYGVKD. Germline trimming cut 3 bases from V and 0 bases from J; bases unmatched to any gene: 4. CDR3 sequence (DNA): TGTGCCATCAGTGAATCGGGACAGATGAACACTGAAGCTTTCTTT. Its protein is CAISESGQMNTEAFF.

This clonotype was found a few times. The junction shows a germline mismatch at one end, possibly a read error. The chain combines TRBV7-9 with TRBJ1-1, with 12 bases fitting TRBD1. Germline CDR1 SEHNR, CDR2 FQNEAQ (reference sequence). CDR3 length equals 17 residues. The CDR3 protein is CASSPRDRGRRNAEAFF. For the CDR3, the DNA is TGTGCCAGCAGCCCCCGGGACAGGGGGCGTCGGAACGCTGAAGCTTTCTTT.

V usage is TRBV7-8 and J usage is TRBJ2-3; D remains unclear. This CDR3 contains 16 residues. The germline V and J ends were trimmed by 4 bases and 0 bases, with 14 bases remaining between them. The germline V gene has CDR1 SGHVS and CDR2 FQNEAQ. The CDR3 loop is CASSYRSRSSTDTQYF. CDR3 bases: TGTGCCAGCAGCTACAGATCGCGATCTAGCACAGATACGCAGTATTTT.

This chain connects TRBV28 to TRBJ2-7, with 9 bases matching TRBD2. Trimming cost V 5 bases and J 6 bases; bases outside gene matches: 11. This CDR3 contains 15 residues. CDR1 MDHEN and CDR2 SYDVKM come from the germline V gene. Here the CDR3 reads CASSPRLAAPREQYF. CDR3 in DNA: TGTGCCAGCAGTCCTCGACTAGCGGCCCCCCGCGAGCAGTACTTC.

The chain joins TRBV20-1 to TRBJ2-3; 8 positions match TRBD2. The V and J ends lost 1 base and 5 bases, in that order; junction bases with no gene match: 8. CDR1 and CDR2 (germline): DFQATT, SNEGSKA (reference sequence). The CDR3 is 15 residues long. The chain's CDR3 is CSARASGGIQDTQYF. The CDR3 DNA reads TGCAGTGCTAGAGCCAGCGGGGGTATTCAAGATACGCAGTATTTT.

The CDR3 here is CASSWTSGADTQYF. The DNA of the CDR3 is TGTGCCAGCAGTTGGACTAGCGGGGCAGATACGCAGTATTTT. The rearrangement links TRBV6-2 or TRBV6-3 to TRBJ2-3; 12 nucleotides agree with TRBD2. CDR1 MNHEY and CDR2 SVGEGT come from the germline V gene. J gave up 4 bases and V 4 bases, and 0 bases lay outside the gene matches. The CDR3 runs to 14 residues.

Ten or more counts support this clonotype. The CDR3 DNA reads as TGTGCCAGCAGCTCGTCACAGGGTGAGCAGTTCTTC. Its translation is CASSSSQGEQFF. The rearrangement links TRBV5-5 to TRBJ2-1, with a weak D call TRBD1 (6 bases). Germline V lookup: CDR1 SGHKS, CDR2 YYEKEE (reference sequence). The V gene lost 3 bases and the J gene lost 9 bases, with 10 bases spanning the gap. This CDR3 is 12 amino acids long. Complete variable domain (other parts from reference TRBV5-5 and TRBJ2-1): DAGVTQSPTHLIKTRGQQVTLRCSPISGHKSVSWYQQVLGQGPQFIFQYYEKEERGRGNFPDRFSARQFPNYSSELNVNALLLGDSALYLCASSSSQGEQFFGPGTRLTVL.

This clonotype was found many times. The DNA of the CDR3 is TGTGCCAGCAGCGTAGTCGCTAGCGGATCCTCCTACAATGAGCAGTTCTTC. Translating gives CASSVVASGSSYNEQFF. The chain is built from TRBV9 and TRBJ2-1; 7 bases are a match to TRBD2. Unmatched junction bases numbered 6, after V lost 0 bases and J lost 0 bases. Germline loops: CDR1 SGDLS, CDR2 YYNGEE. This CDR3 spans 17 amino acids.

The chain joins TRBV15 to TRBJ2-7, with 7 bases matching TRBD2. This CDR3 has 15 amino acids. With 2 bases clipped from V and 0 bases from J, the junction kept 4 bases outside the gene matches. Germline assignment: CDR1 LNHNV and CDR2 YYDKDF (reference sequence). The DNA of the CDR3 is TGTGCCACCAGCAGAACGGGGGGAAGCTCCTACGAGCAGTACTTC. Its protein is CATSRTGGSSYEQYF.

This clonotype was seen a handful of times. The V gene is TRBV11-2, the J gene TRBJ2-5, with TRBD2 identical over 9 bases. The CDR3 runs 15 residues. Looked up from germline, CDR1 is SGHAT and CDR2 is FQNNGV. The V segment lost 2 bases and the J segment 6 bases; nucleotides outside the gene matches: 7. CDR3 sequence reads: CASSLSGTSKQTQYF. DNA of the CDR3: TGTGCCAGCAGCTTATCTGGGACTAGCAAACAGACCCAGTACTTC.

Only a few counts were recorded for this clonotype. V usage is TRBV18 and J usage is TRBJ2-7; the D is unclear. Per germline, CDR1 KGHSH and CDR2 LQKENI. The CDR3 is made up of 15 amino acids. V lost 2 bases and J lost 4, with 15 bases in between. The CDR3 nucleotides read TGTGCCAGCTCACCAAGCGTGGCAGACACATACGAGCAGTACTTC. Its translation is CASSPSVADTYEQYF. The entire variable domain, with the rest obtained from reference TRBV18 and TRBJ2-7, is as follows: NAGVMQNPRHLVRRRGQEARLRCSPMKGHSHVYWYRQLPEEGLKFMVYLQKENIIDESGMPKERFSAEFPKEGPSILRIQQVVRGDSAAYFCASSPSVADTYEQYFGPGTRLTVT.

This clonotype was seen a few times. The J gene is TRBJ2-2, the V gene TRBV4-2, with TRBD2 matching 11 bases. Losses at the gene ends were 3 bases for V and 2 bases for J; bases not matched to a gene: 5. Germline V gene data show CDR1 as LGHNA and CDR2 as YNFKEQ. The CDR3 is 17 amino acids. CDR3 nucleotide sequence: TGTGCCAGCAGCCATCCCGGGACTAGCGGCAACACCGGGGAGCTGTTTTTT. Its protein product is CASSHPGTSGNTGELFF.

The table lists this clonotype with a few counts. The rearrangement links TRBV4-2 to TRBJ2-7; either TRBD1 or TRBD2 may fit D (5 bases each). The V gene lost 1 base and the J gene lost 2 bases, with 12 bases spanning the gap. CDR1 and CDR2 (germline): LGHNA, YNFKEQ. The CDR3 contains 15 residues. The CDR3 region is CASSQAEGHAYEQYF. DNA for the CDR3: TGTGCCAGCAGCCAAGCTGAGGGGCACGCCTACGAGCAGTACTTC.

This clonotype was seen many times. V is TRBV20-1 and J is TRBJ2-1; TRBD2 might be the D (5 bases). The germline V gene has CDR1 DFQATT and CDR2 SNEGSKA (reference sequence). This CDR3 has 16 residues. The ends were cut back, 5 bases at V and 4 bases at J, with 21 bases in the middle. The CDR3 DNA follows: TGCAGTGCTCCTACCCCCATAGCGACTCTTTACAATGAGCAGTTCTTC. Its protein is CSAPTPIATLYNEQFF.

A few counts support this clonotype. The chain has TRBV12-3 or TRBV12-4 and TRBJ1-2; a weak D match, TRBD1 (5 bases). The CDR3 extends over 13 amino acids. V lost 5 bases to trimming and J lost 5 bases, with 12 bases between them. The CDR3 DNA reads TGTGCCAGCAGTCATATACAGGAGTATGGCTACACCTTC. Amino acids: CASSHIQEYGYTF.

This chain joins TRBV25-1 and TRBJ1-3; tentatively, D is TRBD1 (6 bases). Trimming cost V 2 bases and J 6 bases, with 8 bases left between them. This CDR3 has 13 residues. Germline V CDR1 and CDR2: MGHDK, SYGVNS. The CDR3 region is CASSEPGANTIYF. As DNA, the CDR3 is TGTGCCAGCAGTGAACCGGGGGCAAACACCATATATTTT.

The sample holds many counts of this clonotype. The V gene is TRBV12-3 or TRBV12-4, the J gene TRBJ1-6, with D possibly matching TRBD1 (5 bases). V lost 3 bases, J lost 7 bases, and 13 bases lay in between. The CDR3 is 15 amino acids. The CDR3 protein is CASSLGQGLNSPLHF. The CDR3 DNA sequence: TGTGCCAGCAGTTTGGGTCAGGGATTGAATTCACCCCTCCACTTT.

This clonotype was observed a few times. The chain carries TRBV4-1 and TRBJ2-3, with 9 positions matching TRBD2. V was pared by 3 bases and J by 13 bases, with 8 bases of the junction left unmatched. CDR3 length equals 13 residues. Per germline, CDR1 MGHRA and CDR2 YSYEKL. For the CDR3, the DNA is TGCGCCAGCAGCCAGGGTGCCGGGACTAGCAAGTATTTT. It yields the protein CASSQGAGTSKYF.

This clonotype was counted ten times or more. The chain joins TRBV29-1 to TRBJ2-3; 10 bases are shared with TRBD1. CDR1 and CDR2 (germline): SQVTM, ANQGSEA. With 7 bases clipped from V and 2 bases from J, the junction kept 9 bases outside the gene matches. This CDR3 is 15 amino acids long. CDR3 bases: TGCAGCGCTATCCGGACAGGGGGTATCACAGATACGCAGTATTTT. Protein product: CSAIRTGGITDTQYF.

V usage is TRBV7-9 and J usage is TRBJ2-1, with unresolved D. The CDR3 is 15 amino acids. Germline lookup yields CDR1 SEHNR and CDR2 FQNEAQ (reference sequence). Trimming cost V 1 base and J 3 bases, with 10 bases left between them. The DNA for the CDR3 is TGTGCCAGCAGCTTAGAGTGGGGAATCTACAATGAGCAGTTCTTC. Protein product: CASSLEWGIYNEQFF.

This chain joins TRBV28 and TRBJ2-7; tentatively, D is TRBD1 (5 bases). This CDR3 is built from 14 residues. V was shortened by 8 bases and J by 6 bases, with 20 bases between the two germline ends. Germline V gene sequence: CDR1 MDHEN, CDR2 SYDVKM. DNA for the CDR3: TGTGCCAGCTTTGGGGCCTCGGGCACCCTCGAGCAGTACTTC. Translation gives CASFGASGTLEQYF.

This clonotype was picked up a small number of times. V gene TRBV5-1 combines with J gene TRBJ2-1; 7 bases are shared with TRBD2. Germline V gives CDR1 SGHRS, CDR2 YFSETQ. Trimming removed 4 bases from V and 5 bases from J; junction bases left unmatched: 18. The CDR3 is 18 residues long. DNA of the CDR3: TGCGCCAGCAGCGCCTATCCCTCCAGCTGGGGGGGAGACAATGAGCAGTTCTTC. This sequence encodes CASSAYPSSWGGDNEQFF.

This clonotype was counted between two and nine times. This chain connects TRBV15 to TRBJ2-2; D is ambiguous. CDR3 length: 15 residues. The V end was cut by 1 base, the J end by 1 base, with 7 bases between. Germline V CDR1 and CDR2: LNHNV, YYDKDF (reference sequence). The CDR3 DNA sequence: TGTGCCACCAGCAGAGTCCGCGGGAACACCGGGGAGCTGTTTTTT. Its translation is CATSRVRGNTGELFF.